The clone carrying this T cell receptor beta chain was counted a single time. Antigen: not known. These data come from a study of cytomegalovirus exposure and HLA in healthy donors. Across the study: Later analysis reported that the 130 or so validation repertoires shared the platform of the 650 to 700 first-cohort repertoires.

General study findings and limits: Associated with cytomegalovirus, according to the listing, were around 170 TCR beta chains. It was reportedly the case that the classifier diagnosed cytomegalovirus status with high specificity and sensitivity.

The donors formed part of the roughly 120-subject validation cohort, distinct from the roughly 730-subject first cohort. Trimming shortened V by 7 bases and J by 11 bases, and 15 bases separated the two germline ends. The CDR3 is made up of 12 amino acids. Germline CDR1 reads SGHRS; CDR2 reads YFSETQ. Generated by immunoSEQ multiplex PCR, the TCRdb table keeps only in-frame clones and is missing some. This table holds roughly 73,000 clones, approximately 95% found once. The chain joins TRBV5-1 to TRBJ1-4; possible D gene TRBD1, 6 bases. Sequencing was carried out using PBMCs. This sequence originates from a man in his late teens or twenties in good health and CMV-seropositive. Written as DNA, the CDR3 is TGCGCCAGCGCCCTCAGGGGAGAGAAACTGTTTTTT. Its protein is CASALRGEKLFF. Full variable domain (rest looked up from reference TRBV5-1 and TRBJ1-4): KAGVTQTPRYLIKTRGQQVTLSCSPISGHRSVSWYQQTPGQGLQFLFEYFSETQRNKGNFPGRFSGRQFSNSRSEMNVSTLELGDSALYLCASALRGEKLFFGSGTQLSVL.